This TCR beta chain was sequenced for a study of response to subunit inactivated influenza vaccine. Regarding the study as a whole: New T cells are recruited in small numbers by each seasonal influenza vaccination, according to the authors' suggestion.

Germline CDR1 MDHEN, CDR2 SYDVKM. This CDR3 is 14 amino acids long. Trimming removed 5 bases from V and 4 bases from J, with 14 bases in between. From the RT-PCR reads, TCRdb called clonotypes with MiXCR, one entry per CDR3 protein. This sample carries around 570,000 distinct CDR3 sequences, approximately 7.1% of them seen once, and the ten largest clones take 10% to 15%. In its sample, this clonotype was seen a few times. No antigen is known for it. The chain has TRBV28 and TRBJ1-2; D is possibly TRBD1 (6 bases). This sequence originates from a man between 50 and 70 years old who received an inactivated influenza vaccine. The sequencing here drew on PBMCs from blood, taken about 24 months after vaccination. The CDR3 sequence is CASSAPGTFYGYTF. The CDR3 DNA follows: TGTGCCAGCAGTGCCCCCGGGACATTCTATGGCTACACCTTC.